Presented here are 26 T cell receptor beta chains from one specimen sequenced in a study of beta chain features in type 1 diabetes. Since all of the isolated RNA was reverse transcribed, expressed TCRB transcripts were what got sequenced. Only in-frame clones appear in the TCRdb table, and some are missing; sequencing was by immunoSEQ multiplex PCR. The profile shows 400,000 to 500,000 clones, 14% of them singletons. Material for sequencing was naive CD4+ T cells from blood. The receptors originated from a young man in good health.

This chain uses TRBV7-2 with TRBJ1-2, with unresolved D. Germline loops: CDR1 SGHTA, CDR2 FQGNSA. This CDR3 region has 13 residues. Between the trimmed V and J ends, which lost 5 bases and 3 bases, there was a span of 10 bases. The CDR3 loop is CASSLTVDYGYTF. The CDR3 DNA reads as TGTGCCAGCAGCCTGACGGTGGACTATGGCTACACCTTC.

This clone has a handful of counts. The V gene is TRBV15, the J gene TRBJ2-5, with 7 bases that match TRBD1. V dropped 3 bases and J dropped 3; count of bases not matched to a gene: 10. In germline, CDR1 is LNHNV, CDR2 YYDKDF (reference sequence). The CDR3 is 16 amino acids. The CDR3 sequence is CATSSLRQGGEETQYF. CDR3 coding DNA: TGTGCCACCAGCAGTCTCCGACAGGGTGGGGAAGAGACCCAGTACTTC.

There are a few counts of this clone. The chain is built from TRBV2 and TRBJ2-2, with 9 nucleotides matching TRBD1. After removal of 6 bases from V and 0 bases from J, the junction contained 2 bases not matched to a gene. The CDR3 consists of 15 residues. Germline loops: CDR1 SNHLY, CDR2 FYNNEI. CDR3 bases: TGTGCCAGCAGAAGACAGGGGGCGAACACCGGGGAGCTGTTTTTT. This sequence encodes CASRRQGANTGELFF.

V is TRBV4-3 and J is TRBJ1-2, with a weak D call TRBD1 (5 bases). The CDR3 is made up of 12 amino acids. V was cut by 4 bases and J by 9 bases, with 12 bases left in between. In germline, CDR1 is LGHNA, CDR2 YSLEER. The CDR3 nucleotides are TGCGCCAGCAGCCCAACAGGATTGAGCTACACCTTC. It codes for CASSPTGLSYTF.

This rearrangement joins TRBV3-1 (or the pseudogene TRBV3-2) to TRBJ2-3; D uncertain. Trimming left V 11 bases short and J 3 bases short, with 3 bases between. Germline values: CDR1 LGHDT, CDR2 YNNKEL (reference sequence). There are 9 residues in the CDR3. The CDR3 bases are TGTGCCTATACAGATACGCAGTATTTT. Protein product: CAYTDTQYF.

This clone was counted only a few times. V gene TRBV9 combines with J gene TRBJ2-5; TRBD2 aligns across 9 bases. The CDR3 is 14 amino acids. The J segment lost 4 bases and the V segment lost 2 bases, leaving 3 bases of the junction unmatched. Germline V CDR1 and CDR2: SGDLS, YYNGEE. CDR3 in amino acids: CASSVSGGTETQYF. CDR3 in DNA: TGTGCCAGCAGCGTTAGCGGGGGTACAGAGACCCAGTACTTC.

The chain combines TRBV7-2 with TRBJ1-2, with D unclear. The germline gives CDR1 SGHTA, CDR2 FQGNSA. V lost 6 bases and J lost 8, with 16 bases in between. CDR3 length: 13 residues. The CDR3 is CASSPGEAQGYTF. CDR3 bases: TGTGCCAGCAGTCCTGGGGAGGCTCAGGGCTACACCTTC.

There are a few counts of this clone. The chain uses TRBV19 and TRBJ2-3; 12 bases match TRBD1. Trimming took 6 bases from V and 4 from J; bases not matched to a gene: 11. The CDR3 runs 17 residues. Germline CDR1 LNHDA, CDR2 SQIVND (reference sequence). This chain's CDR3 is CASSTGQGARSADTQYF. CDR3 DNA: TGTGCCAGTAGCACGGGACAGGGGGCGCGTTCCGCAGATACGCAGTATTTT.

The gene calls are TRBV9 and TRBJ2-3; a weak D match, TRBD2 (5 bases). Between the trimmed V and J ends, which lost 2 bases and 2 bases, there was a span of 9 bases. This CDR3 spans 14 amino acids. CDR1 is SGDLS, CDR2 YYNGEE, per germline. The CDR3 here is CASSVASTTDTQYF. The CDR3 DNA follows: TGTGCCAGCAGCGTGGCTAGCACCACAGATACGCAGTATTTT.

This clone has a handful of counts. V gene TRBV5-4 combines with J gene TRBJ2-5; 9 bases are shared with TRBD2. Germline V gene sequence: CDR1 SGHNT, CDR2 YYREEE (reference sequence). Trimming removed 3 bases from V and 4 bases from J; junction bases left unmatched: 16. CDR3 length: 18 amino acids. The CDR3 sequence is CASSSRLAAPPSGETQYF. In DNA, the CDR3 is TGTGCCAGCAGCTCGAGACTAGCGGCACCCCCCTCGGGAGAGACCCAGTACTTC.

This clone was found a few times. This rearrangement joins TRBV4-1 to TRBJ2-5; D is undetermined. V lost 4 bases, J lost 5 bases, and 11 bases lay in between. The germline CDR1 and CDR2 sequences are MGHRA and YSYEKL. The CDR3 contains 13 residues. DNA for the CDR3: TGCGCCAGCAGCCTGGGCTCCCTGGAGACCCAGTACTTC. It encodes CASSLGSLETQYF.

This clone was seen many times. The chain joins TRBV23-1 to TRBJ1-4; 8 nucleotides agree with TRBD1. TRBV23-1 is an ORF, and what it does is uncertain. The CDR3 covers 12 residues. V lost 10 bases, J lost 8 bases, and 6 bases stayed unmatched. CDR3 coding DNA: TGCGCCACCGGACAGGGCGAGGAAAAACTGTTTTTT. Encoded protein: CATGQGEEKLFF.

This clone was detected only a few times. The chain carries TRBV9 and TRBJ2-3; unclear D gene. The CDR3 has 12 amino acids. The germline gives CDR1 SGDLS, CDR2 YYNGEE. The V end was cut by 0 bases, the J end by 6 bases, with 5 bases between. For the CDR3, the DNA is TGTGCCAGCAGCGTAGGGGTGGATACGCAGTATTTT. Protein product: CASSVGVDTQYF.

CDR3 nucleotides: TGTGCCAGCAGTTACCAAGGCCGCGACTACGAGCAGTACGTC. It codes for CASSYQGRDYEQYV. The chain joins TRBV6-6 to TRBJ2-7; D not resolved. CDR3 length: 14 amino acids. CDR1 and CDR2 (germline): MNHNY, SVGAGI (reference sequence). Between the trimmed V and J ends, which lost 2 bases and 3 bases, there was a span of 11 bases.

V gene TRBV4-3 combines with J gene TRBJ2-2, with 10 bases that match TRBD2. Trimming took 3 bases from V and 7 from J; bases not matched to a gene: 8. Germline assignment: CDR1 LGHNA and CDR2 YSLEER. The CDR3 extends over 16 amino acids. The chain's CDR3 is CASSQGRGTSVGELFF. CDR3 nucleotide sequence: TGCGCCAGCAGCCAGGGAAGAGGGACTAGCGTCGGGGAGCTGTTTTTT.

CDR3: CASSVGSDRGGTEAFF. The CDR3 region has the DNA TGTGCCAGCAGCGTAGGAAGTGACAGGGGCGGCACTGAAGCTTTCTTT. V is TRBV9 and J is TRBJ1-1; 8 bases are a match to TRBD1. The CDR3 totals 16 residues. Trimming cost V 0 bases and J 4 bases; bases outside gene matches: 8. Germline V gene data show CDR1 as SGDLS and CDR2 as YYNGEE. The entire variable domain, with the rest obtained from reference TRBV9 and TRBJ1-1, is as follows: DSGVTQTPKHLITATGQRVTLRCSPRSGDLSVYWYQQSLDQGLQFLIQYYNGEERAKGNILERFSAQQFPDLHSELNLSSLELGDSALYFCASSVGSDRGGTEAFFGQGTRLTVV.

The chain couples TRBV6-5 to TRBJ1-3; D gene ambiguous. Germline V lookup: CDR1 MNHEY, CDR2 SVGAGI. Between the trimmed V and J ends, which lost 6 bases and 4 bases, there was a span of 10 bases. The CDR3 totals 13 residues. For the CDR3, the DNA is TGTGCCAGCAGCCGGGTGACGGGAAACACCATATATTTT. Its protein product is CASSRVTGNTIYF.

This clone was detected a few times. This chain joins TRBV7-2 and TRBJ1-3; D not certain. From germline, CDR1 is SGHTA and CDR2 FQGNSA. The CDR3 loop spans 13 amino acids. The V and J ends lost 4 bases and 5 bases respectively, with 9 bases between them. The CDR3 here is CASSSPGRNTIYF. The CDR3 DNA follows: TGTGCCAGCAGCTCCCCCGGAAGAAACACCATATATTTT.

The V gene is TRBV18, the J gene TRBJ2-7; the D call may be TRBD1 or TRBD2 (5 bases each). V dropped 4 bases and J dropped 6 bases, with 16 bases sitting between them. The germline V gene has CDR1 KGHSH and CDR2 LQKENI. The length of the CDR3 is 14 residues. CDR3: CASSLVSRETEQYF. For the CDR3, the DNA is TGTGCCAGCTCACTCGTCAGCAGGGAGACCGAGCAGTACTTC.

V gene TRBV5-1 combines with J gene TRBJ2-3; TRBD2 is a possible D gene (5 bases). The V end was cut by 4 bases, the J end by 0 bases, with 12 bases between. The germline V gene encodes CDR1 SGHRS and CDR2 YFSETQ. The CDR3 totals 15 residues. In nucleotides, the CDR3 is TGCGCCAGCAGCGATAGGAGGCATAGCACAGATACGCAGTATTTT. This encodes CASSDRRHSTDTQYF.

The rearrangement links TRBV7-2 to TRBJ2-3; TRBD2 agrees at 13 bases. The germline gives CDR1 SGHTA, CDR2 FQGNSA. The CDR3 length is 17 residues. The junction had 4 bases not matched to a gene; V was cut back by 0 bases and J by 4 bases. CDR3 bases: TGTGCCAGCAGCTTAGCGGGGACTAGCGGGATAGCAGATACGCAGTATTTT. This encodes CASSLAGTSGIADTQYF.

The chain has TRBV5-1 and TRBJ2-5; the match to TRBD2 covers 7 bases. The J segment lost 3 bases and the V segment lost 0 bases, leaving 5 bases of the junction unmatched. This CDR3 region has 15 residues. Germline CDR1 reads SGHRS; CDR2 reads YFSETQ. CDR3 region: CASSLEGLDKETQYF. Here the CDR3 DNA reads TGCGCCAGCAGCTTGGAAGGACTAGACAAAGAGACCCAGTACTTC.

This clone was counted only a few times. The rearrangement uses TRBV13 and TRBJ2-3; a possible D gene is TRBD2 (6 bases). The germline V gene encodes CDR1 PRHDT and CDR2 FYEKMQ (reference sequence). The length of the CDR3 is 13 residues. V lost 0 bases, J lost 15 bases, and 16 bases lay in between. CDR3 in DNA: TGTGCCAGCAGCTTAGGCCCGACGGGAGCGGACTATTTT. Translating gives CASSLGPTGADYF. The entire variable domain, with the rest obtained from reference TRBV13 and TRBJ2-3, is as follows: AAGVIQSPRHLIKEKRETATLKCYPIPRHDTVYWYQQGPGQDPQFLISFYEKMQSDKGSIPDRFSAQQFSDYHSELNMSSLELGDSALYFCASSLGPTGADYFGPGTRLTVL.

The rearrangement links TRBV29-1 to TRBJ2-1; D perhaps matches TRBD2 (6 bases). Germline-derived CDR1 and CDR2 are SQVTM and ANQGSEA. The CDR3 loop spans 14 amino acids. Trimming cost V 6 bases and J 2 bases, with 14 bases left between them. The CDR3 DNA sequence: TGCAGCGTAGTTCTAGCGCCGGCCTACAATGAGCAGTTCTTC. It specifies CSVVLAPAYNEQFF.

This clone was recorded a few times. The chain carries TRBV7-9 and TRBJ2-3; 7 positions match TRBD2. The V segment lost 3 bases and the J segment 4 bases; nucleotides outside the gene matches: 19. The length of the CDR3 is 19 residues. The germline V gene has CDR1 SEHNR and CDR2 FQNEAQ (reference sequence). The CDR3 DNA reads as TGTGCCAGCAGCTTTGGGGGAGGGCCCCCAACCTACAGCCCAGATACGCAGTATTTT. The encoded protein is CASSFGGGPPTYSPDTQYF. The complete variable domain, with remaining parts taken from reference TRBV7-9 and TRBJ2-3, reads DTGVSQNPRHKITKRGQNVTFRCDPISEHNRLYWYRQTLGQGPEFLTYFQNEAQLEKSRLLSDRFSAERPKGSFSTLEIQRTEQGDSAMYLCASSFGGGPPTYSPDTQYFGPGTRLTVL.

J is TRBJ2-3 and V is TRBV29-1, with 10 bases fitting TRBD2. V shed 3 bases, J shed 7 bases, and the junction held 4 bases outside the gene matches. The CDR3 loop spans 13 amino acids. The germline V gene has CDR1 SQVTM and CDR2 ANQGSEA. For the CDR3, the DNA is TGCAGCGTTGATAGCGGGGGGCGTAATACGCAGTATTTT. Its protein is CSVDSGGRNTQYF.